This T cell receptor (beta chain) was sequenced for a study of regulatory T cells in long-lasting Graves disease (dated by TCRdb to the early 2020s). For the wider study: To count as having persistent Graves' disease, a patient had to have received antithyroid drug treatment for over 5 years with TSH receptor autoantibodies remaining persistently positive. Persistent Graves' disease patients were compared with newly diagnosed Graves' disease patients by peripheral blood TCR sequencing and RNA sequencing. The study was conducted in China and was registered as a clinical trial. A total of around 35 samples underwent TCR sequencing, from about 13 patients with persistent Graves' disease and 20 or so patients with newly diagnosed Graves' disease. In the clinical cohort, patients with persistent Graves' disease had used antithyroid drugs for an average of about 9.4 years.

The sample's time point label, in plain terms: persistent/refractory GD, antithyroid drugs over 5 years with positive TRAb. RNA was extracted from PBMCs in TRIzol for both TCR sequencing and RNA sequencing. The diagnosis of Graves' disease was made according to American Thyroid Association guidelines. Recruitment of patients was carried out at an endocrinology department in Xi'an, China. Each patient gave around 9.2 milliliters of peripheral blood, collected in an EDTA anticoagulant tube. Ficoll Paque Plus density gradient separation was used to isolate PBMCs, and no further T cell sorting was performed. An Agilent 2100 Bioanalyzer and agarose gel were used to assess RNA quality, and a NanoDrop 2000 was used to measure RNA concentration. The protocol used for the library was multiplex PCR. Sequencing took place on an Illumina HiSeq 4000. To build TCR beta libraries, CDR3 regions were amplified by Arm-PCR using iRepertoire HTBI primers. PCR products were gel purified before sequencing. For the original study's pipeline: Across samples, 60 to 70 TRBV and 13 to 15 TRBJ segments were identified and used for gene usage analysis of CDR3 amino acid clonotypes. Filtered high-quality paired reads were merged into contigs using COPE and FqMerger. BLAST was used to align contigs to the IMGT TRBV, TRBD and TRBJ reference genes, and CDR3 was defined following IMGT. Highly expanded clones were defined as clonotypes with a frequency above 0.1%. Repertoire diversity was measured by Shannon entropy, and V-J evenness by the Gini coefficient. A clonotype found in more than one individual was treated as public. In TCRdb, the public reads were trimmed at Q25 with fastp and aligned with MiXCR, with productive beta chains retained. Rows are unified per CDR3 protein, each entry keeping the most common DNA and genes. For this entry, the V and J calls and clone size follow TCRdb and not the study's own pipeline. The sample table holds 300,000 to 500,000 distinct CDR3 sequences, of which around 20% were seen once. Together, the top ten hold more than 20% of the sample.

This clonotype was detected ten times or more. Its antigen has not been determined. Base qualities are not at hand, and no much larger clone is one base apart. What the work shows at the level of the full study, not this receptor alone: As a limitation, the authors acknowledged that the small sample size may reduce accuracy. Compared with newly diagnosed patients, patients with persistent Graves' disease had lower TCR Shannon entropy and fewer highly expanded clones, which suggests clonal expansion. Sequencing and analysis were limited to the TCR beta chain. Persistent patients shared more public clonotypes among themselves (approximately 2,500) than newly diagnosed patients did (over 900). Because the primary lesion, thyroid tissue, could not be accessed, the study looked at peripheral blood alone.

The receptor's source is a female donor with Graves disease. Sample: peripheral blood mononuclear cells (PBMCs), taken when the disease was refractory, from a patient treated with antithyroid drugs.

The sequenced DNA is TGTGCCAGCAGTTTAGTTGGGGGGCTGGATGAAAAACTGTTTTTT. Its product reads: CASSLVGGLDEKLFF. The chain is assembled from TRBV28 and TRBJ1-4; the best D guess is TRBD1, with 6 bases matching. As encoded in the germline V gene, CDR1 is MDHEN while CDR2 is SYDVKM. V sheds 2 bases and J sheds 6 bases, leaving 13 bases between their ends. Its CDR3 holds 15 amino acids, cysteine through phenylalanine. Just the 45-base CDR3 DNA is kept, in frame starting at base 1.